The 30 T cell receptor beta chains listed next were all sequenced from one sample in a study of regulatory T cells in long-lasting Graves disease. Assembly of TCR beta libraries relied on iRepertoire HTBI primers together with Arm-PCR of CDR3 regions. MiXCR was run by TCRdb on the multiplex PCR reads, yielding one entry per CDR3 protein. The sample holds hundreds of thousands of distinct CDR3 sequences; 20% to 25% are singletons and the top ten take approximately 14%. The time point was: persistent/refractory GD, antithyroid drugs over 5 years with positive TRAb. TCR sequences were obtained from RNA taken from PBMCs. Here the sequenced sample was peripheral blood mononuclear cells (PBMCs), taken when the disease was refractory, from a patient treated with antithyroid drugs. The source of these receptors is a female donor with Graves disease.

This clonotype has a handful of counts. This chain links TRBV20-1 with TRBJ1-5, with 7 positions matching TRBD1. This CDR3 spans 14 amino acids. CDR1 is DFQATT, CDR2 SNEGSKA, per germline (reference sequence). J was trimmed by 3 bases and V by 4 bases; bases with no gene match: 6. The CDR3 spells CSATGTDLNQPQHF. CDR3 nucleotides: TGCAGTGCTACGGGGACAGATCTCAATCAGCCCCAGCATTTT.

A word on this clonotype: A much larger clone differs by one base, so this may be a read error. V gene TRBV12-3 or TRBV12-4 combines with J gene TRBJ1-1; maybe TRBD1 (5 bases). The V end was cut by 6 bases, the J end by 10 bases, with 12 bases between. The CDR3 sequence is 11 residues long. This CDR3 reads CASSLQVRAFF. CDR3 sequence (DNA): TGTGCCAGCAGCTTACAGGTTCGAGCTTTCTTT.

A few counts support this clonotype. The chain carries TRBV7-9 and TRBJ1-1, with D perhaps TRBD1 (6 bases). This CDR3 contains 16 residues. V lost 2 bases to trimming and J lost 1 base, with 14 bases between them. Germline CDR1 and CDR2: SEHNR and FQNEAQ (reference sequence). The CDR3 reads CASSLLGQGTNTEAFF. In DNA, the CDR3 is TGTGCCAGCAGCTTACTGGGACAAGGTACGAACACTGAAGCTTTCTTT.

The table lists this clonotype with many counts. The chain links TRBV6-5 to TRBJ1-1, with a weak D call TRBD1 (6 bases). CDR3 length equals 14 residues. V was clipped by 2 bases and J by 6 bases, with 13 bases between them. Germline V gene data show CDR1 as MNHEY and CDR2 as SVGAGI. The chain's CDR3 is CASSYGGLWPEAFF. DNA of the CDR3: TGTGCCAGCAGTTACGGGGGGCTTTGGCCTGAAGCTTTCTTT.

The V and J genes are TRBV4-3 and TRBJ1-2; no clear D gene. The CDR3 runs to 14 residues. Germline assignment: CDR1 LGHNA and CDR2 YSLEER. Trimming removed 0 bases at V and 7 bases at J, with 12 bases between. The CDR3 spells CASSQDAAGRGYTF. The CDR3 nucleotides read TGCGCCAGCAGCCAAGATGCGGCGGGCCGTGGCTACACCTTC.

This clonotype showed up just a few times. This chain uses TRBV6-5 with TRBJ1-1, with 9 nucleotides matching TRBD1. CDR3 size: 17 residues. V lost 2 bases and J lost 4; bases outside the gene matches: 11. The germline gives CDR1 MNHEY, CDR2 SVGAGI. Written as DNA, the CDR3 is TGTGCCAGCAGTTACGACGCCGGGACAGGGTATTTCACTGAAGCTTTCTTT. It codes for CASSYDAGTGYFTEAFF.

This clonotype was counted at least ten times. The CDR3 sequence is CASSPDRGIQETQYF. DNA for the CDR3: TGTGCCAGCAGCCCGGACAGGGGTATCCAAGAGACCCAGTACTTC. The chain joins TRBV11-2 to TRBJ2-5, with 9 bases that match TRBD1. Germline V gives CDR1 SGHAT, CDR2 FQNNGV. The CDR3 covers 15 residues. V shed 5 bases and J 1 base; nucleotides not matched to a gene: 5.

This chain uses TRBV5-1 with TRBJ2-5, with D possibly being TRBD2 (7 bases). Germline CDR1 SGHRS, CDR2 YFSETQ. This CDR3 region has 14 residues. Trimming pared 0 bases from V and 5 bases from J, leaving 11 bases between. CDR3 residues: CASSLAGGLETQYF. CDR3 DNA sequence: TGCGCCAGCAGCTTGGCGGGGGGCCTGGAGACCCAGTACTTC.

The CDR3 DNA follows: TGTGCCAGCAGCCCAGCCTCGGACCAGTACAATGAGCAGTTCTTC. This gives the protein CASSPASDQYNEQFF. This chain joins TRBV7-9 and TRBJ2-1; D remains ambiguous. The CDR3 runs to 15 residues. The V end lost 5 bases, the J end lost 4 bases, and 15 bases lay between the germline ends. Germline-derived CDR1 and CDR2 are SEHNR and FQNEAQ (reference sequence).

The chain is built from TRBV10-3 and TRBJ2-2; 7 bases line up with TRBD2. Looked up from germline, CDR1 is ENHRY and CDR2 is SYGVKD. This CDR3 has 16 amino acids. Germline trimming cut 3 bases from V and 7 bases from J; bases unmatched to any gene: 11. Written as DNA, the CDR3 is TGTGCCATCAGTGAAGGCGGGAGCGGATATGGCGGGGAGCTGTTTTTT. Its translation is CAISEGGSGYGGELFF.

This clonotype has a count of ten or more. The CDR3 here is CASNPGENTEAFF. The CDR3 coding sequence is TGTGCCAGCAATCCGGGCGAGAACACTGAAGCTTTCTTT. This chain uses TRBV6-1 with TRBJ1-1; no clear D gene. The CDR3 runs to 13 residues. V gave up 7 bases and J gave up 1 base, with 10 bases separating them. The germline gives CDR1 MNHNS, CDR2 SASEGT.

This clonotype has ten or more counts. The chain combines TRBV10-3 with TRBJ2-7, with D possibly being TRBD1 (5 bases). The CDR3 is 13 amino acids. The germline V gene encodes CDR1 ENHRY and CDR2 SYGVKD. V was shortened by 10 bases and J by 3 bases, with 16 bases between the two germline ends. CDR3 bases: TGTGCCAATAGCAGGGAAGGGAACTACGAGCAGTACTTC. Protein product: CANSREGNYEQYF.

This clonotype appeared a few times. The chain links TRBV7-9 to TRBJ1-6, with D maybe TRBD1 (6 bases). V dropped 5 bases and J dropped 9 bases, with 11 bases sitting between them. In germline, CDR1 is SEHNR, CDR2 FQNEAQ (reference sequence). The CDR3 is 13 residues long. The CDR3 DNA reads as TGTGCCAGCAGCCAGGGACATAGTTCACCCCTCCACTTT. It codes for CASSQGHSSPLHF.

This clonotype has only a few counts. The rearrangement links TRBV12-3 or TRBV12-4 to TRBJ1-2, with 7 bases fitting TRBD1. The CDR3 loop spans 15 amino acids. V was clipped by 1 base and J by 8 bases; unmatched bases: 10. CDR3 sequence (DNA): TGTGCCAGCAGTTTAGACGGGGTGACAGGGTCAGGCTACACCTTC. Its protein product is CASSLDGVTGSGYTF.

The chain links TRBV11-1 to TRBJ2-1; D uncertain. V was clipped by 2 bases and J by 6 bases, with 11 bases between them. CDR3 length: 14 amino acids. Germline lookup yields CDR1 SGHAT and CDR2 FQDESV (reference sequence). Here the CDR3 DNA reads TGTGCCAGCAGCTTAATCAAACTTCCCAATGAGCAGTTCTTC. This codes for CASSLIKLPNEQFF.

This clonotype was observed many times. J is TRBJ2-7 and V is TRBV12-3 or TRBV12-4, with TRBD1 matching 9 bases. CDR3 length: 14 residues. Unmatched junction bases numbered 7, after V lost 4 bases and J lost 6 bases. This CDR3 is CASSSRDRALEQYF. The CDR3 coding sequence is TGTGCCAGCAGTTCCCGGGACAGGGCTCTCGAGCAGTACTTC.

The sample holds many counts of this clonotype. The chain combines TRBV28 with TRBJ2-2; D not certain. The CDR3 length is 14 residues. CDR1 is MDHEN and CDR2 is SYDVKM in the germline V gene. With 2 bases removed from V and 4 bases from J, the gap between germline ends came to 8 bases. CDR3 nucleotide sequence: TGTGCCAGCAGTTTAAGGCAACGCACCGGGGAGCTGTTTTTT. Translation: CASSLRQRTGELFF.

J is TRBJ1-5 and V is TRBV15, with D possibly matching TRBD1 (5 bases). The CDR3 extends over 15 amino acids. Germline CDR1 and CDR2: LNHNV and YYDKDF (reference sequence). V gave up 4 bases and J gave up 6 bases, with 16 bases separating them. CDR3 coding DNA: TGTGCCACCAGCATAGAGTTATCCAGGGCTCAGCCCCAGCATTTT. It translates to CATSIELSRAQPQHF.

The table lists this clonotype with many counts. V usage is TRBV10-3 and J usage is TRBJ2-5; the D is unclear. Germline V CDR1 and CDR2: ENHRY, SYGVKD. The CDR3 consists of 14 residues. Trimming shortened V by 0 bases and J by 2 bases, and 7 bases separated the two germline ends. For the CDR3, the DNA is TGTGCCATCAGTGAGTCGTCAATACAAGAGACCCAGTACTTC. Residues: CAISESSIQETQYF.

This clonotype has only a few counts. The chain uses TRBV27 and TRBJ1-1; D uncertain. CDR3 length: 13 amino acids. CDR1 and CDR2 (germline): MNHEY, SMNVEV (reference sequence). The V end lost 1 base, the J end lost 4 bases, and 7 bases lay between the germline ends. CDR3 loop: CASSLYKGTEAFF. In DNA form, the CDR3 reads TGTGCCAGCAGTTTATATAAGGGCACTGAAGCTTTCTTT.

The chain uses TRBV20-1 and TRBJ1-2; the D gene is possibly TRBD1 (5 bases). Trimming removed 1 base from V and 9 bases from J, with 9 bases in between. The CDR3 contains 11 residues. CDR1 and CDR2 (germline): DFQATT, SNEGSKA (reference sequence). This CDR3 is CSARAGDRYTF. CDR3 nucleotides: TGCAGTGCTAGAGCCGGGGACCGCTACACCTTC.

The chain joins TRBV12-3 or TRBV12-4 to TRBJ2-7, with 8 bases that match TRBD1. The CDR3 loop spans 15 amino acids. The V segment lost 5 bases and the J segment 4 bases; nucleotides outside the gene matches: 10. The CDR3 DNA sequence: TGTGCCAGCAGTACAGGGGACAGGCCCAGGTACGAGCAGTACTTC. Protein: CASSTGDRPRYEQYF.

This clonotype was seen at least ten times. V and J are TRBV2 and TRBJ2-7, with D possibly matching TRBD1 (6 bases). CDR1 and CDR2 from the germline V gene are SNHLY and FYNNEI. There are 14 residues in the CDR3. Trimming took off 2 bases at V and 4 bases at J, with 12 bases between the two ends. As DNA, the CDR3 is TGTGCCAGCAGTGAATACAGGGAACTATACGAGCAGTACTTC. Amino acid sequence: CASSEYRELYEQYF.

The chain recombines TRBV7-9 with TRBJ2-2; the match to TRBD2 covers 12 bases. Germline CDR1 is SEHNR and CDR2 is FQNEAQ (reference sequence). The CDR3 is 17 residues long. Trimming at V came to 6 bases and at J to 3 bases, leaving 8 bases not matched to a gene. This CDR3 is CASRNQLAGGDTGELFF. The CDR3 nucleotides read TGTGCCAGCAGAAACCAACTAGCGGGAGGCGACACCGGGGAGCTGTTTTTT.

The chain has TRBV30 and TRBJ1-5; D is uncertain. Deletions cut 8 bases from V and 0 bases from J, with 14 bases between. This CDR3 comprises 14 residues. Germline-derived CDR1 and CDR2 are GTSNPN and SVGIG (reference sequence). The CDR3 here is CAAHWGYSNQPQHF. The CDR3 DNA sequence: TGTGCCGCCCATTGGGGTTATAGCAATCAGCCCCAGCATTTT.

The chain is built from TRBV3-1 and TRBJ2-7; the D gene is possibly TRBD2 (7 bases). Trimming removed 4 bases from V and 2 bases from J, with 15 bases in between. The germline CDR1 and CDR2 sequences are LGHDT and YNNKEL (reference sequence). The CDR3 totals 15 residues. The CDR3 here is CASSLDRGAAYEQYF. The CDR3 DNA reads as TGTGCCAGCAGCCTCGACCGGGGGGCCGCCTACGAGCAGTACTTC.

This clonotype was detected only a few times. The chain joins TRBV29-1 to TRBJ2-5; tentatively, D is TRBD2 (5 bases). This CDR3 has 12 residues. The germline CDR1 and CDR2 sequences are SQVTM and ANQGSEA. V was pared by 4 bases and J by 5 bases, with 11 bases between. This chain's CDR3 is CSVGGRGETQYF. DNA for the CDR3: TGCAGCGTTGGAGGGCGCGGTGAGACCCAGTACTTC. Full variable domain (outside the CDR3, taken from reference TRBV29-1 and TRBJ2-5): SAVISQKPSRDICQRGTSLTIQCQVDSQVTMMFWYRQQPGQSLTLIATANQGSEATYESGFVIDKFPISRPNLTFSTLTVSNMSPEDSSIYLCSVGGRGETQYFGPGTRLLVL.

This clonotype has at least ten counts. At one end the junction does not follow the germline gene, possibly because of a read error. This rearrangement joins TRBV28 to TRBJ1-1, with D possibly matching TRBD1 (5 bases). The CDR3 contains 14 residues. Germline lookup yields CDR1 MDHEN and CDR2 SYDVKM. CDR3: CASSLDGQNTEAFF. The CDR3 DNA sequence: TGCGCCAGCAGCTTGGACGGACAGAACACTGAAGCTTTCTTT.

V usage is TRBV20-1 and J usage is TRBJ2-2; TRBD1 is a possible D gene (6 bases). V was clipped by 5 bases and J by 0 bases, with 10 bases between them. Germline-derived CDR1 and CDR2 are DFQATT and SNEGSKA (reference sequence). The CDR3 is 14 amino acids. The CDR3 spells CSAVQGSNTGELFF. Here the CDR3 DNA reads TGCAGTGCTGTACAGGGTTCGAACACCGGGGAGCTGTTTTTT.

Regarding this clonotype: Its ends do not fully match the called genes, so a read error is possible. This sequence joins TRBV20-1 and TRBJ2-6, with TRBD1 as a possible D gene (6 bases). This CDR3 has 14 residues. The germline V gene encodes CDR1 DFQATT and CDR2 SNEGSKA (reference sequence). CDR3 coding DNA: TGCAGTGCTAATAAGGGCTCAGGGGCCAACGCCCTGACTTTC. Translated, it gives CSANKGSGANALTF.